The present T cell receptor (beta chain) was sequenced within a study of cytomegalovirus exposure and HLA in healthy donors. The PCR used 60 Vbeta and 13 Jbeta primers. Clones were sequenced by immunoSEQ multiplex PCR, and TCRdb holds only the in-frame ones, with some missing. The table has roughly 92,000 clones, approximately 7.1% seen once. Germline V CDR1 and CDR2: SGHTA, FQGTGA. CDR3 size: 13 residues. With 2 bases removed from V and 6 bases from J, the gap between germline ends came to 8 bases. This receptor was taken from a man in his forties or fifties in good health and CMV-seronegative. Specimen: PBMCs. The chain couples TRBV7-3 to TRBJ2-1, with unresolved D. This CDR3 is CASSLQIPNEQFF. The CDR3, as DNA: TGTGCCAGCAGCTTACAGATACCCAATGAGCAGTTCTTC. The complete variable domain, with remaining parts taken from reference TRBV7-3 and TRBJ2-1, reads GAGVSQTPSNKVTEKGKYVELRCDPISGHTALYWYRQSLGQGPEFLIYFQGTGAADDSGLPNDRFFAVRPEGSVSTLKIQRTERGDSAVYLCASSLQIPNEQFFGPGTRLTVL.